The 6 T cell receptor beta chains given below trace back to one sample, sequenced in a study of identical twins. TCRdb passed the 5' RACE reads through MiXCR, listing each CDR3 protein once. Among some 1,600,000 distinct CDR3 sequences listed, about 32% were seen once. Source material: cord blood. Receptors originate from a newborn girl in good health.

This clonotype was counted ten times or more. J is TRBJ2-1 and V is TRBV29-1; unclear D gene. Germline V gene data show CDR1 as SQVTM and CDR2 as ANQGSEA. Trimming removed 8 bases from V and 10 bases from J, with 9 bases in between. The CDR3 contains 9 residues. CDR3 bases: TGCAGCTTGAAAGCGGAGCAGTTCTTC. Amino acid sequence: CSLKAEQFF.

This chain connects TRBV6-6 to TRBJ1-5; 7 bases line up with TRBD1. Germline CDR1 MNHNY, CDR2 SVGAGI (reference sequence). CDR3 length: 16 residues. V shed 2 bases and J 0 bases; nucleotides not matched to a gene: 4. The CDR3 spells CASSYGTAISNQPQHF. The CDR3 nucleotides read TGTGCCAGCAGTTACGGGACAGCGATTAGCAATCAGCCCCAGCATTTT.

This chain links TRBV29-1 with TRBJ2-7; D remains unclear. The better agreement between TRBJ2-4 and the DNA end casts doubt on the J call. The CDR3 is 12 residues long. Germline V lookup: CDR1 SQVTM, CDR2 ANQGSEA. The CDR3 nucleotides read TGCAGCGTTGGGCCGAGGCTGGACATTCAGTACTTC. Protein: CSVGPRLDIQYF.

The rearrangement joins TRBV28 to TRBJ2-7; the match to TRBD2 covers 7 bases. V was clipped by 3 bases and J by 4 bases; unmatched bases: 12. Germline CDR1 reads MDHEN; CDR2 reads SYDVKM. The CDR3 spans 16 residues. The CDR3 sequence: CASSFRGGSRLYEQYF. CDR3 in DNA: TGTGCCAGCAGTTTTAGGGGCGGGAGCCGGCTATACGAGCAGTACTTC.

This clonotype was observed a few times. The CDR3 DNA reads TGCAGTGCTAGTCCGGGACAGGGGAGAAAGAATGGCTACACCTTC. This gives the protein CSASPGQGRKNGYTF. The genes are TRBV20-1 and TRBJ1-2; 10 bases are shared with TRBD1. The V segment lost 3 bases and the J segment 6 bases; nucleotides outside the gene matches: 10. Germline CDR1 is DFQATT and CDR2 is SNEGSKA (reference sequence). CDR3 length: 15 residues.

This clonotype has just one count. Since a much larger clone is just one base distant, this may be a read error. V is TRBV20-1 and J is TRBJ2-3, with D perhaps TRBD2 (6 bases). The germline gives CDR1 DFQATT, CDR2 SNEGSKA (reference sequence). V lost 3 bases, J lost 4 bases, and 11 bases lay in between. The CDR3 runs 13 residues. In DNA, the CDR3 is TGCAGTGCTAGCGGGGAGGCCCCAGATACGCAGTATTTT. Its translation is CSASGEAPDTQYF.